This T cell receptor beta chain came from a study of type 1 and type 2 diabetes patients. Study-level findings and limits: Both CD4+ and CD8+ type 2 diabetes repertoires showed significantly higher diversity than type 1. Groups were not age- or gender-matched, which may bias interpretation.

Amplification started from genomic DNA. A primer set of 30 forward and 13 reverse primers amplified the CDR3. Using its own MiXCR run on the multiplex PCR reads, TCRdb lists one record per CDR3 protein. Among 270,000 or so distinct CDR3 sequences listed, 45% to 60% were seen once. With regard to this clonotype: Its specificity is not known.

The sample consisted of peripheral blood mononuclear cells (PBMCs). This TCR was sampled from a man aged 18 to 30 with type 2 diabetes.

The CDR3 region is CASTIGGESDEQFF. The CDR3 DNA follows: TGTGCCAGTACCATAGGAGGGGAGTCGGATGAGCAGTTCTTC. V is TRBV19 and J is TRBJ2-5, with TRBD2 as a possible D gene (6 bases). The J call is doubtful: the DNA matches TRBJ2-1 better. The CDR3 is 14 residues long. Germline CDR1 LNHDA, CDR2 SQIVND (reference sequence).